This is a list of T cell receptor beta chains from one sample in a study of prognosis after radiotherapy for stage I lung cancer. TCRdb reprocessed the multiplex PCR reads via MiXCR and lists one record per CDR3 protein. The table records around 30,000 distinct CDR3 sequences, around 32% of them present only once. Sample: PBMCs, taken before or after stereotactic body radiation therapy (not recorded which). The receptors derive from a donor at least 50 years old with non-small cell lung cancer. Both conserved end residues are trimmed from each CDR3.

TRBV28 ASSSGLDVYNEQF
TRBV6-1 ATSRGLRTSGSSLYEQY
TRBV6-2/TRBV6-3 ASRPSLSDYNEQF
TRBV7-9 ASSLITGLTRNEQF
TRBV3-1 ASSQDVRGVGGYT
TRBV6-2/TRBV6-3 ASTSGLAYCYT
TRBV20-1 SASPRGPWGNQPQH
TRBV29-1 SVTGTSGRPGGTQY
TRBV6-5 ASSYPPGQRANYGYT
TRBV28 ASSPTSGSIGEQY
TRBV20-1 SARAPAGGGNEQF
TRBV2 ASSEGAYEQY
TRBV5-1 ASRGTGGGDEQF
TRBV19 ASSKGPGTTEAF
TRBV2 ASWEFTRNGDGYT
TRBV6-1 ASSTTGISGELF
TRBV2 ASSAPGTEKLYEQY
TRBV18 ASSPPGTTTDTQY
TRBV28 ASSLFSSGYGYT
TRBV19 ASSIGVGPEDTQY
TRBV5-1 ASSFLFLASYNEQF
TRBV2 ASSDSGSYNEQF
TRBV10-2 ASSVYEGNTEAF
TRBV19 ASSGTSVIWADTQY
TRBV30 AWSEGSEQY
TRBV28 ASSSPTSGKETQY
TRBV9 ASSVTTSGKLTDTQY
TRBV11-2 ASSFGGGPQH
TRBV6-1 ASAGGEGFHEQY
TRBV12-3/TRBV12-4 ASSWGLRQGPQGCANTGELF
TRBV5-1 ASSLHHRDIYSYEQY
TRBV9 ASSPQTAMNTEAF
TRBV5-4 ASSPGLAGDEQY
TRBV7-9 ASSHSISGSTDTQY
TRBV6-1 ASSTRQGRNEQF
TRBV9 ASSKAGGTGEQY
TRBV5-1 ASSLGQGLDSPLH
TRBV7-9 ASTNGTGFGYT
TRBV24-1 ATSDPTENTGELF
TRBV6-2/TRBV6-3 AVTSSFDTQY
TRBV25-1 ASSELRSGQGGELF
TRBV19 ASSRGQANYGYT
TRBV18 ASSSLVSDTQY
TRBV12-3/TRBV12-4 ASSAGQTYEQY